These 29 T cell receptor beta chains originate from one sample sequenced in a study of blood T cells in healthy people across ages. The second PCR ran roughly 7 to 12 cycles with a sample-barcoded 5' primer and J-beta primers. TCRdb passed the 5' RACE reads through MiXCR, listing each CDR3 protein once. Here the sample spans about 1.1 million distinct CDR3 sequences, around two fifths being singletons. Specimen: blood. These receptors originate from a man aged 18 to 30 in good health.

This sequence joins TRBV6-6 and TRBJ1-2; D is ambiguous. V was clipped by 2 bases and J by 7 bases, with 5 bases between them. Germline CDR1 and CDR2: MNHNY and SVGAGI (reference sequence). CDR3 length: 11 residues. CDR3: CASSYAAGYTF. The CDR3, as DNA: TGTGCCAGCAGTTACGCGGCTGGCTACACCTTC.

The chain combines TRBV5-1 with TRBJ2-3; 8 bases map to TRBD1. Germline CDR1 and CDR2: SGHRS and YFSETQ. V lost 0 bases, J lost 2 bases, and 8 bases stayed unmatched. The CDR3 totals 17 residues. The CDR3 DNA sequence: TGCGCCAGCAGCTTGGTTTCGGACAGGGCCCCCACAGATACGCAGTATTTT. Its protein is CASSLVSDRAPTDTQYF.

The V and J genes are TRBV20-1 and TRBJ1-1; D not certain. Trimming pared 6 bases from V and 4 bases from J, leaving 12 bases between. Germline V lookup: CDR1 DFQATT, CDR2 SNEGSKA (reference sequence). This CDR3 is 12 amino acids long. Here the CDR3 reads CSAGSLGTEAFF. The CDR3 nucleotides are TGCAGTGCGGGAAGCCTGGGCACTGAAGCTTTCTTT.

V usage is TRBV7-9 and J usage is TRBJ1-4; 10 nucleotides line up with TRBD1. The V gene's germline CDR1 is SEHNR and CDR2 FQNEAQ (reference sequence). V gave up 9 bases and J gave up 8 bases; unmatched junction bases: 6. CDR3 length equals 13 residues. The CDR3 bases are TGTGCCAGTAGGGGGACAGGGGTCGAAAAACTGTTTTTT. Translation gives CASRGTGVEKLFF.

CDR3 sequence reads: CSVLWPREETQYF. The CDR3 nucleotides read TGCAGCGTTCTGTGGCCCAGGGAAGAGACCCAGTACTTC. The chain couples TRBV29-1 to TRBJ2-5, with D perhaps TRBD1 (5 bases). In germline, CDR1 is SQVTM, CDR2 ANQGSEA. The germline V and J ends were trimmed by 5 bases and 3 bases, with 13 bases remaining between them. The CDR3 is made up of 13 amino acids. Full variable domain (remainder filled in from reference TRBV29-1 and TRBJ2-5): SAVISQKPSRDICQRGTSLTIQCQVDSQVTMMFWYRQQPGQSLTLIATANQGSEATYESGFVIDKFPISRPNLTFSTLTVSNMSPEDSSIYLCSVLWPREETQYFGPGTRLLVL.

This clonotype was seen repeatedly, ten times or more. The chain joins TRBV30 to TRBJ2-6; no clear D gene. Germline CDR1 is GTSNPN and CDR2 is SVGIG (reference sequence). The CDR3 sequence is 17 residues long. V shed 0 bases and J shed 0 bases, with 12 bases lying between them. The CDR3 sequence: CAWSVWRRSSGANVLTF. CDR3 nucleotide sequence: TGTGCCTGGAGTGTTTGGAGAAGGAGCTCTGGGGCCAACGTCCTGACTTTC.

V is TRBV20-1 and J is TRBJ1-4; D gene unclear. The CDR3 consists of 12 residues. Germline V gene sequence: CDR1 DFQATT, CDR2 SNEGSKA (reference sequence). V lost 3 bases, J lost 16 bases, and 18 bases lay in between. CDR3 region: CSASPRRGHRFF. The CDR3 bases are TGCAGTGCTAGCCCTCGGCGGGGTCATCGGTTTTTT.

This clonotype was counted between two and nine times. J is TRBJ2-1 and V is TRBV3-1; D ambiguous. CDR1 and CDR2 from the germline V gene are LGHDT and YNNKEL (reference sequence). Trimming left V 2 bases short and J 9 bases short, with 5 bases between. The CDR3 sequence is 11 residues long. DNA of the CDR3: TGTGCCAGCAGCCAAATGGGTGAGCAGTTCTTC. This codes for CASSQMGEQFF.

This clonotype was recorded a few times. The chain carries TRBV4-3 and TRBJ1-2; 8 nucleotides match TRBD1. The CDR3 is made up of 16 amino acids. V gave up 4 bases and J gave up 4 bases; unmatched junction bases: 11. CDR1 is LGHNA, CDR2 YSLEER, per germline. CDR3 DNA: TGCGCCAGCAGCCGAGCCCAGGGGGCAGAGGGCTATGGCTACACCTTC. Residues: CASSRAQGAEGYGYTF.

The V and J genes are TRBV7-2 and TRBJ1-2, with D uncertain. CDR1 is SGHTA, CDR2 FQGNSA, per germline. With 1 base removed from V and 7 bases from J, the gap between germline ends came to 13 bases. The CDR3 contains 14 residues. CDR3: CASSLDRVSPGYTF. CDR3 bases: TGTGCCAGCAGCTTAGATCGGGTCTCGCCTGGCTACACCTTC.

This clonotype showed up just a few times. The chain employs TRBV7-2 and TRBJ2-5; 7 nucleotides agree with TRBD2. Germline CDR1 reads SGHTA; CDR2 reads FQGNSA. V lost 4 bases, J lost 1 base, and 0 bases stayed unmatched. The CDR3 sequence is 13 residues long. CDR3 DNA: TGTGCCAGCAGCTGGACTAGCCAAGAGACCCAGTACTTC. Translating it yields CASSWTSQETQYF.

The genes are TRBV20-1 and TRBJ1-2; weak D call: TRBD1 (6 bases). The CDR3 is 16 amino acids. The germline V gene encodes CDR1 DFQATT and CDR2 SNEGSKA (reference sequence). The V gene lost 0 bases and the J gene lost 1 base, with 15 bases spanning the gap. The CDR3 here is CSARDWTASDNYGYTF. The CDR3 region has the DNA TGCAGTGCTAGAGATTGGACAGCTTCTGATAACTATGGCTACACCTTC.

This clonotype showed up many times. The V and J genes are TRBV5-1 and TRBJ1-2; D is uncertain. The CDR3 is 15 residues long. V was cut by 0 bases and J by 2 bases, with 11 bases left in between. CDR1 is SGHRS, CDR2 YFSETQ, per germline. The CDR3 DNA reads TGCGCCAGCAGCTTGGATCCACAGCACAACTATGGCTACACCTTC. Protein sequence: CASSLDPQHNYGYTF.

For this clonotype: The junction does not match germline at one end; this may be a read error. The chain couples TRBV7-9 to TRBJ2-7; D might be TRBD2 (6 bases). The DNA end favors TRBJ2-5, so the J call may be wrong. The CDR3 is 15 residues long. CDR1 is SEHNR and CDR2 is FQNEAQ in the germline V gene (reference sequence). CDR3 loop: CASSAEVYRGETQYF. In DNA form, the CDR3 reads TGCGCCAGCAGCGCCGAGGTTTATCGGGGGGAGACCCAGTACTTC.

This clonotype was seen a few times. The chain carries TRBV9 and TRBJ2-7; D not resolved. From germline, CDR1 is SGDLS and CDR2 YYNGEE. Trimming removed 0 bases at V and 7 bases at J, with 8 bases between. The CDR3 extends over 12 amino acids. As DNA, the CDR3 is TGTGCCAGCAGCGTAGGAAATAATGAGCAGTACTTC. Protein: CASSVGNNEQYF.

This clonotype was found a few times. The chain is built from TRBV20-1 and TRBJ1-1; perhaps TRBD1 as D (6 bases). Looked up from germline, CDR1 is DFQATT and CDR2 is SNEGSKA (reference sequence). The length of the CDR3 is 13 residues. Trimming left V 6 bases short and J 2 bases short, with 13 bases between. The CDR3 is CSAEGGSNTEAFF. In DNA, the CDR3 is TGCAGTGCCGAGGGGGGCAGCAACACTGAAGCTTTCTTT.

This clonotype has more than one count but fewer than ten. This chain uses TRBV4-2 with TRBJ1-1; 7 nucleotides align to TRBD1. The CDR3 sequence is 16 residues long. V was clipped by 0 bases and J by 0 bases; unmatched bases: 4. Germline V gene data show CDR1 as LGHNA and CDR2 as YNFKEQ. For the CDR3, the DNA is TGTGCCAGCAGCCAAGAGGACAGGCCCTTGAACACTGAAGCTTTCTTT. Translated: CASSQEDRPLNTEAFF.

This clonotype was picked up a small number of times. V and J are TRBV20-1 and TRBJ2-1; 7 positions match TRBD2. V shed 4 bases, J shed 0 bases, and the junction held 6 bases outside the gene matches. The CDR3 has 15 amino acids. The germline V gene encodes CDR1 DFQATT and CDR2 SNEGSKA (reference sequence). The CDR3 here is CSATSGPVSYNEQFF. CDR3 DNA: TGCAGTGCTACTAGCGGTCCCGTCTCCTACAATGAGCAGTTCTTC.

V usage is TRBV28 and J usage is TRBJ1-5; no firm D call. The germline CDR1 and CDR2 sequences are MDHEN and SYDVKM. Trimming took 6 bases from V and 2 from J, leaving 14 bases between them. This CDR3 is built from 15 residues. CDR3 nucleotide sequence: TGTGCCAGCAGCCCACAGAGCCAACGCAATCAGCCCCAGCATTTT. Translation: CASSPQSQRNQPQHF. The whole variable domain, filled in from reference TRBV28 and TRBJ1-5, reads DVKVTQSSRYLVKRTGEKVFLECVQDMDHENMFWYRQDPGLGLRLIYFSYDVKMKEKGDIPEGYSVSREKKERFSLILESASTNQTSMYLCASSPQSQRNQPQHFGDGTRLSIL.

Notes on this clonotype: One junction end disagrees with the germline gene, perhaps due to a read error. The J gene is TRBJ1-6, the V gene TRBV9, with D hard to call. This CDR3 comprises 16 residues. The germline V gene encodes CDR1 SGDLS and CDR2 YYNGEE. The CDR3 DNA sequence: TGTGCCAGCAGTGTAGATTCCAGCCTCTATAATTCACCCCTCCACTTT. Amino acids: CASSVDSSLYNSPLHF.

The chain employs TRBV6-2 or TRBV6-3 and TRBJ1-1; tentatively, D is TRBD1 (5 bases). There are 14 residues in the CDR3. Germline V gene data show CDR1 as MNHEY and CDR2 as SVGEGT. With 6 bases removed from V and 0 bases from J, the gap between germline ends came to 11 bases. CDR3 coding DNA: TGTGCCAGCAGCAGACAGCAATTGAACACTGAAGCTTTCTTT. It is translated as CASSRQQLNTEAFF.

Concerning this clonotype itself: The junction differs from germline at one of its ends, possibly a read error. V gene TRBV6-1 combines with J gene TRBJ2-3; D unresolved. The CDR3 covers 15 residues. Germline-derived CDR1 and CDR2 are MNHNS and SASEGT. The CDR3 bases are TGTGCCGGCAGTGATCCGTCAACGTACTCAGATACGCAGTATTTT. It specifies CAGSDPSTYSDTQYF.

This clonotype occurred a few times. The CDR3 loop is CASSLIGQQGVYNQPQHF. The CDR3 DNA sequence: TGTGCCAGCAGCTTAATTGGGCAGCAGGGGGTATACAATCAGCCCCAGCATTTT. The chain links TRBV7-9 to TRBJ1-5; 7 nucleotides match TRBD1. The V gene end was trimmed by 2 bases and the J gene end by 3 bases; junction bases not matched to a gene: 13. CDR3 length equals 18 residues. Germline CDR1 is SEHNR and CDR2 is FQNEAQ (reference sequence). The variable domain in full, completed from reference TRBV7-9 and TRBJ1-5, reads DTGVSQNPRHKITKRGQNVTFRCDPISEHNRLYWYRQTLGQGPEFLTYFQNEAQLEKSRLLSDRFSAERPKGSFSTLEIQRTEQGDSAMYLCASSLIGQQGVYNQPQHFGDGTRLSIL.

The CDR3 DNA reads as TGTGCCAGCAGTGATCGTCCGACCCAGTACTTC. It codes for CASSDRPTQYF. The chain combines TRBV6-1 with TRBJ2-7; no clear D gene. The end of the DNA aligns better with TRBJ2-5, so the J call may be wrong. Looked up from germline, CDR1 is MNHNS and CDR2 is SASEGT. CDR3 length: 11 amino acids.

This clonotype was seen only a few times. The rearrangement joins TRBV3-1 to TRBJ2-3; no reliable D call. The CDR3 is made up of 17 amino acids. In germline, CDR1 is LGHDT, CDR2 YNNKEL (reference sequence). Trimming left V 0 bases short and J 2 bases short, with 15 bases between. The CDR3 reads CASSQELQVESTDTQYF. DNA of the CDR3: TGTGCCAGCAGCCAAGAACTTCAGGTGGAGTCCACAGATACGCAGTATTTT.

This clonotype was seen more than once but under ten times. The chain recombines TRBV20-1 with TRBJ1-2, with D perhaps matching TRBD1 (6 bases). The CDR3 extends over 16 amino acids. Germline assignment: CDR1 DFQATT and CDR2 SNEGSKA (reference sequence). V was cut by 2 bases and J by 0 bases, with 16 bases left in between. CDR3 in DNA: TGCAGTGCTAGAACGTCCAGGGGTAAAGCTAACTATGGCTACACCTTC. Protein: CSARTSRGKANYGYTF.

The chain joins TRBV2 to TRBJ1-2; weak D call: TRBD1 (6 bases). This CDR3 comprises 16 residues. Trimming pared 5 bases from V and 4 bases from J, leaving 20 bases between. The germline V gene encodes CDR1 SNHLY and CDR2 FYNNEI. The CDR3 sequence is CASSPRRGTSVYGYTF. For the CDR3, the DNA is TGTGCCAGCAGTCCCCGACGGGGGACATCGGTCTATGGCTACACCTTC.

This clonotype appeared once. This chain links TRBV6-2 or TRBV6-3 with TRBJ2-1; D remains unclear. CDR3 length: 13 amino acids. CDR1 MNHEY and CDR2 SVGEGT come from the germline V gene. V was clipped by 4 bases and J by 5 bases, with 9 bases between them. This CDR3 is CASSFVSNNEQFF. CDR3 nucleotide sequence: TGTGCCAGCAGTTTCGTCTCGAACAATGAGCAGTTCTTC.

The chain is built from TRBV20-1 and TRBJ1-1, with 9 bases fitting TRBD1. This CDR3 has 13 residues. Germline CDR1 is DFQATT and CDR2 is SNEGSKA (reference sequence). V lost 3 bases to trimming and J lost 5 bases; unmatched junction nucleotides: 4. The CDR3 spells CSARRQGVTEAFF. Written as DNA, the CDR3 is TGCAGTGCTAGGAGACAGGGGGTGACTGAAGCTTTCTTT.